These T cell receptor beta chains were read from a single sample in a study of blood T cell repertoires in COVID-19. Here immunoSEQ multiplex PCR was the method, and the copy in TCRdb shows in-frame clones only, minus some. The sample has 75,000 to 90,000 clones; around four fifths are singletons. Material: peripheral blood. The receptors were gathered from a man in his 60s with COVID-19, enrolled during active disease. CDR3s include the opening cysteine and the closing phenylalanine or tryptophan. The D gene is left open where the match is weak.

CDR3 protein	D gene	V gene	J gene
CASSSIPGLGPEQYF	TRBD2	TRBV5-1	TRBJ2-7
CASSPYGTEYEQYF	TRBD1	TRBV18	TRBJ2-7
CASSQHRGDTEAFF	TRBD1	TRBV7-3	TRBJ1-1
CASSIGTGAFF	NA	TRBV19	TRBJ1-1
CASSARAQGDTGELFF	NA	TRBV5-4	TRBJ2-2
CASSMALTGGNQPQHF	NA	TRBV19	TRBJ1-5
CAISDEEAGGPGETQYF	TRBD2	TRBV10-3	TRBJ2-5
CASSFGARGSSYNEQFF	NA	TRBV7-8	TRBJ2-1
CSVGAGGQGNTIYF	NA	TRBV29-1	TRBJ1-3
CASRTPGSTEAFF	NA	TRBV5-1	TRBJ1-1
CASRDRAFTDTQYF	TRBD1	TRBV2	TRBJ2-3
CASSLLVSDTQYF	NA	TRBV5-6	TRBJ2-3
CASTLQQGSYEQYF	NA	TRBV5-8	TRBJ2-7
CASSENSRSYNEQFF	NA	TRBV6-1	TRBJ2-1
CASSLGTGSSYNEQFF	TRBD1	TRBV2	TRBJ2-1
CASSDPRAGNAGYTF	NA	TRBV25-1	TRBJ1-2
CASSSTTGGSYGYTF	TRBD1	TRBV6-5	TRBJ1-2
CAWNTGTLGNSEQYF	NA	TRBV30	TRBJ2-7
CASSRGTGELFF	NA	TRBV12-3/TRBV12-4	TRBJ2-2
CATKTGTIQETQYF	TRBD2	TRBV6-5	TRBJ2-5
CAIPGLADYTGELFF	TRBD2	TRBV9	TRBJ2-2
CASSRGRRDSRINSPLHF	TRBD1	TRBV5-1	TRBJ1-6
CASSQESRGGYEQFF	TRBD2	TRBV4-3	TRBJ2-1
CASSPGLAGGTGELFF	TRBD2	TRBV7-2	TRBJ2-2
CASSSSGRGEAFF	NA	TRBV13	TRBJ1-1
CASSTRNRGTDTQYF	NA	TRBV7-6	TRBJ2-3